The 6 T cell receptor beta chains listed next were all sequenced from one sample in a study of T cells after yellow fever vaccination. TCRdb reprocessed the 5' RACE reads with MiXCR, giving one entry per CDR3 protein. The sample has 350,000 or so distinct CDR3 sequences, roughly 8.6% seen once. This specimen consisted of PBMCs, obtained around 45 days after the first yellow fever vaccination. These receptor sequences come from a man between 18 and 35 years old who received the YFV17D yellow fever vaccine.

This clonotype was observed at least ten times. V and J are TRBV7-2 and TRBJ2-6; D not certain. Germline V gene sequence: CDR1 SGHTA, CDR2 FQGNSA. V lost 2 bases to trimming and J lost 0 bases, with 8 bases between them. This CDR3 contains 16 residues. The DNA for the CDR3 is TGTGCCAGCAGCTTACAATACAGCTCTGGGGCCAACGTCCTGACTTTC. It translates to CASSLQYSSGANVLTF.

This CDR3 reads CASITGWRAEAFF. DNA for the CDR3: TGTGCCAGCATTACAGGGTGGAGGGCTGAAGCTTTCTTT. This sequence joins TRBV6-2 or TRBV6-3 and TRBJ1-1, with D perhaps TRBD1 (6 bases). Trimming stripped 7 bases from V and 6 bases from J, with 15 bases between. Germline assignment: CDR1 MNHEY and CDR2 SVGEGT. This CDR3 has 13 amino acids.

This clonotype was seen many times. The DNA for the CDR3 is TGCGCCAGCAGCACTCGACAGGGGGCCTTGGGCAATGAGCAGTTCTTC. Translating it yields CASSTRQGALGNEQFF. The chain is built from TRBV5-1 and TRBJ2-1; 10 bases fit TRBD1. The CDR3 has 16 residues. Germline lookup yields CDR1 SGHRS and CDR2 YFSETQ. The V and J ends lost 4 bases and 6 bases, in that order; junction bases with no gene match: 10.

This clonotype was recorded a few times. The rearrangement uses TRBV7-3 and TRBJ2-3; 13 bases fit TRBD2. Trimming removed 0 bases from V and 2 bases from J; junction bases left unmatched: 17. The V gene's germline CDR1 is SGHTA and CDR2 FQGTGA. The CDR3 has 22 amino acids. In DNA form, the CDR3 reads TGTGCCAGCAGCTTAACTGTAGGAGGGAAAGGACTAGCGGGGGTTTCCACAGATACGCAGTATTTT. Protein: CASSLTVGGKGLAGVSTDTQYF. The variable domain in full, completed from reference TRBV7-3 and TRBJ2-3, reads GAGVSQTPSNKVTEKGKYVELRCDPISGHTALYWYRQSLGQGPEFLIYFQGTGAADDSGLPNDRFFAVRPEGSVSTLKIQRTERGDSAVYLCASSLTVGGKGLAGVSTDTQYFGPGTRLTVL.

The CDR3 nucleotides are TGTGCCAGCAGCTTAGGGAGAGGGTTAGCCAAAAACATTCAGTACTTC. This codes for CASSLGRGLAKNIQYF. J is TRBJ2-4 and V is TRBV7-6; a possible D gene is TRBD2 (5 bases). Germline lookup yields CDR1 SGHVS and CDR2 FNYEAQ. CDR3 length equals 16 residues. Trimming shortened V by 1 base and J by 0 bases, and 10 bases separated the two germline ends.

This clonotype was detected a few times. The chain recombines TRBV9 with TRBJ2-1; 11 positions agree with TRBD2. Germline-derived CDR1 and CDR2 are SGDLS and YYNGEE. J lost 10 bases, V lost 5 bases, and 11 bases had no gene match. CDR3 length: 15 amino acids. CDR3 sequence: CASSFSGGAPKEQFF. CDR3 DNA: TGTGCCAGCAGTTTTAGCGGGGGGGCCCCCAAGGAGCAGTTCTTC. Together with reference TRBV9 and TRBJ2-1, the CDR3 gives the full variable domain: DSGVTQTPKHLITATGQRVTLRCSPRSGDLSVYWYQQSLDQGLQFLIQYYNGEERAKGNILERFSAQQFPDLHSELNLSSLELGDSALYFCASSFSGGAPKEQFFGPGTRLTVL.